The rows below give T cell receptor beta chains drawn from one sample of a study of shared clonotypes between healthy human individuals. Assay: immunoSEQ multiplex PCR; the TCRdb copy retains only in-frame clones and omits some. This table has over 1.5 million clones, nearly 99% appearing once. The sample taken for sequencing was naive CD4+ T cells sorted from blood. The receptor source for this set is a man in his thirties or forties in good health. The CDR3 runs from the conserved cysteine through the conserved F or W. The order of the fields is J gene, clone size, D gene, V gene, CDR3 protein, CDR3 DNA. A D gene is named only where the DNA matches it firmly. Size tells how often a clone was seen (once, few, many) or the class of an expanded clone, and some rows leave it out.

>TRBJ2-3|.|TRBD2|TRBV7-9
CASSPGLAVTDTQYF
TGTGCCAGCAGCCCCGGACTAGCGGTCACAGATACGCAGTATTTT
>TRBJ1-1|.|.|TRBV7-2
CASTLTSELEAFF
TGTGCCAGCACCCTGACATCCGAACTTGAAGCTTTCTTT
>TRBJ1-1|.|.|TRBV11-3
CASSQQPNTEAFF
TGTGCCAGCAGCCAGCAGCCGAACACTGAAGCTTTCTTT
>TRBJ1-1|.|.|TRBV30
CAWSRENTEAFF
TGTGCCTGGTCTCGAGAGAACACTGAAGCTTTCTTT
>TRBJ2-5|.|.|TRBV11-2
CASSFRTEEETQYF
TGTGCCAGCAGCTTCCGGACTGAAGAAGAGACCCAGTACTTC
>TRBJ2-1|.|.|TRBV27
CASSFLANSYNEQFF
TGTGCCAGCAGTTTCCTGGCGAACTCCTACAATGAGCAGTTCTTC
>TRBJ2-1|.|.|TRBV6-1
CASSGVASHIGNEQFF
TGTGCCAGCAGTGGGGTAGCGTCACACATCGGCAATGAGCAGTTCTTC
>TRBJ2-2|.|TRBD2|TRBV27
CASSFTTSGRVGELFF
TGTGCCAGCAGTTTTACAACTAGCGGGAGGGTCGGGGAGCTGTTTTTT
>TRBJ2-7|.|TRBD2|TRBV5-1
CASSREGLQPYEQYF
TGCGCCAGCAGCCGGGAGGGACTTCAGCCCTACGAGCAGTACTTC
>TRBJ2-6|.|.|TRBV30
CAWRGLPGANVLTF
TGTGCCTGGAGGGGCTTGCCTGGGGCCAACGTCCTGACTTTC
>TRBJ2-3|.|.|TRBV14
CASSQDEIGGGYWRADTQYF
TGTGCCAGCAGCCAAGATGAAATAGGTGGAGGATATTGGAGAGCAGATACGCAGTATTTT
>TRBJ2-6|.|TRBD1|TRBV9
CASSATGIGGANVLTF
TGTGCCAGCAGCGCGACAGGGATTGGTGGGGCCAACGTCCTGACTTTC
>TRBJ2-7|.|.|TRBV19
CASSTGTTQYF
TGTGCCAGTAGTACAGGTACGACGCAGTACTTC
>TRBJ2-1|.|TRBD1|TRBV7-8
CASSRDRVSGEQFF
TGTGCCAGCAGCCGGGACAGGGTTTCAGGTGAGCAGTTCTTC
>TRBJ1-1|.|TRBD1|TRBV7-9
CASSLAGTANTEAFF
TGTGCCAGCAGCTTAGCGGGGACAGCAAACACTGAAGCTTTCTTT
>TRBJ2-7|.|TRBD2|TRBV5-4
CASSFVAGEYGEQYF
TGTGCCAGCAGCTTCGTAGCGGGAGAATATGGCGAGCAGTACTTC
>TRBJ1-4|.|.|TRBV5-8
CASSLGGSEKLFF
TGTGCCAGCAGCTTGGGGGGCTCAGAAAAACTGTTTTTT
>TRBJ2-2|.|TRBD1|TRBV5-4
CASTLQGTNTGELFF
TGTGCCAGCACACTACAGGGGACGAACACCGGGGAGCTGTTTTTT
>TRBJ2-2|.|.|TRBV2
CASNRDRYNTGELFF
TGTGCCAGCAACCGGGATCGATATAACACCGGGGAGCTGTTTTTT
>TRBJ2-5|.|.|TRBV7-4
CASSLREQETQYF
TGTGCCAGCAGCCTGAGGGAGCAAGAGACCCAGTACTTC
>TRBJ2-7|once|.|TRBV6-5
CASTYGLGIADEQYF
TGTGCCAGCACCTACGGCCTCGGGATCGCGGACGAGCAGTACTTC
>TRBJ1-2|.|.|TRBV4-2
CASSLERGYTF
TGTGCCAGCAGCTTGGAGAGGGGCTACACCTTC
>TRBJ2-5|.|.|TRBV5-1
CASSFGQYQETQYF
TGCGCCAGCAGCTTTGGACAGTACCAAGAGACCCAGTACTTC
>TRBJ2-5|.|.|TRBV11-2
CASSLDFRSSGETQYF
TGTGCCAGCAGCTTAGATTTTAGGTCTAGTGGAGAGACCCAGTACTTC
>TRBJ1-2|.|TRBD1|TRBV6-4
CASRSQGNGYTF
TGTGCCAGCAGGTCACAGGGGAATGGCTACACCTTC
>TRBJ1-2|.|.|TRBV6-6
CASNNASGRSSYGYTF
TGTGCCAGCAATAACGCCTCGGGCAGAAGTTCCTATGGCTACACCTTC
>TRBJ2-1|.|TRBD1|TRBV4-1
CASSPRDRGRNEQFF
TGCGCCAGCAGCCCCCGGGACAGGGGGAGGAATGAGCAGTTCTTC
>TRBJ1-4|.|.|TRBV5-1
CASSLLTGWNEKLFF
TGCGCCAGCAGCTTGTTAACAGGGTGGAATGAAAAACTGTTTTTT
>TRBJ2-2|.|TRBD1|TRBV11-2
CASSIRQGAQTGELFF
TGTGCCAGCAGCATCCGACAGGGGGCGCAAACCGGGGAGCTGTTTTTT
>TRBJ2-2|.|TRBD2|TRBV6-1
CASSAAWGLAGQVGELFF
TGTGCCAGCAGTGCGGCTTGGGGACTAGCGGGACAGGTCGGGGAGCTGTTTTTT
>TRBJ1-5|.|.|TRBV18
CASSPIHGSNQPQHF
TGTGCCAGCTCACCTATTCACGGGAGCAATCAGCCCCAGCATTTT
>TRBJ2-1|.|.|TRBV7-9
CASSLGLDGDEQFF
TGTGCCAGCAGCTTAGGACTAGACGGTGATGAGCAGTTCTTC
>TRBJ1-2|.|.|TRBV5-1
CASSGSVAGYTF
TGCGCCAGCAGCGGGTCTGTGGCGGGCTACACCTTC